These T cell receptor beta chains were read from a single sample in a study of blood T cell repertoires in COVID-19. The protocol was immunoSEQ multiplex PCR, while the TCRdb copy is restricted to in-frame clones and leaves out a portion. Among 98,000 or so clones listed, around 90% were seen once. Material for sequencing was peripheral blood. These receptors were obtained from a human donor in a cohort sampled during active COVID-19. Each CDR3 is given with its conserved first and last residue. The D gene is left open where the match is weak. For some rows the clone size is stated as once, few or many, or as a class when expanded; others skip it.

v_gene	j_gene	d_gene	abundance	CDR3aa	CDR3nt
TRBV6-1	TRBJ2-5	TRBD2	-	CASSEGTTGETQYF	TGTGCCAGCAGTGAGGGGACTACTGGGGAGACCCAGTACTTC
TRBV7-9	TRBJ2-7	-	-	CASSLDPSGAEAQSYEQYF	TGTGCCAGCAGCTTAGACCCCTCCGGCGCGGAGGCGCAATCCTACGAGCAGTACTTC
TRBV19	TRBJ2-5	TRBD2	-	CASQTSGGARETQYF	TGTGCCAGTCAGACTAGCGGGGGGGCACGGGAGACCCAGTACTTC
TRBV28	TRBJ1-4	TRBD1	-	CASSSSGTGDEKLFF	TGTGCCAGCAGTTCTTCCGGGACAGGGGATGAAAAACTGTTTTTT
TRBV13	TRBJ2-1	-	-	CASSLVTGQTYNEQFF	TGTGCCAGCAGCTTAGTGACAGGTCAAACCTACAATGAGCAGTTCTTC
TRBV9	TRBJ1-2	-	-	CASSVGEDSVNYGYTF	TGTGCCAGCAGCGTAGGTGAAGACAGCGTAAACTATGGCTACACCTTC
TRBV4-2	TRBJ1-4	TRBD1	-	CASSPPGQENEKLFF	TGTGCCAGCAGCCCCCCGGGACAGGAGAATGAAAAACTGTTTTTT
TRBV7-2	TRBJ2-2	TRBD2	-	CASRLSGGNTGELFF	TGTGCCAGCAGATTAAGCGGGGGAAACACCGGGGAGCTGTTTTTT
TRBV6-5	TRBJ1-2	-	once	CASSWGQGGGYTF	TGTGCCAGCAGCTGGGGACAAGGGGGTGGCTACACCTTC
TRBV7-2	TRBJ2-7	-	few	CASSLTSIPGEQYF	TGTGCCAGCAGCTTAACTAGCATTCCGGGCGAGCAGTACTTC
TRBV19	TRBJ1-6	-	-	CASHSKGEGSPLHF	TGTGCCAGCCACTCCAAGGGAGAAGGTTCACCCCTCCACTTT
TRBV12-3/TRBV12-4	TRBJ2-3	-	-	CASSRGWADTQYF	TGTGCCAGCAGTAGAGGGTGGGCAGATACGCAGTATTTT
TRBV6-2/TRBV6-3	TRBJ2-5	-	-	CASSYPGTLQETQYF	TGTGCCAGCAGTTACCCTGGGACTTTACAAGAGACCCAGTACTTC
TRBV24-1	TRBJ2-6	-	-	CATSDPRAGADFGANVLTF	TGTGCCACCAGTGATCCCCGTGCAGGAGCGGATTTTGGGGCCAACGTCCTGACTTTC
TRBV7-3	TRBJ2-7	TRBD2	-	CASRSSRGDYEQYF	TGTGCCAGCAGGTCGAGCCGGGGGGACTACGAGCAGTACTTC
TRBV10-3	TRBJ2-7	-	few	CAISEGGYEQYF	TGTGCCATCAGTGAGGGAGGGTACGAGCAGTACTTC
TRBV12-3/TRBV12-4	TRBJ2-7	-	-	CASSFEGYEQYF	TGTGCCAGCAGTTTTGAGGGCTACGAGCAGTACTTC
TRBV4-2	TRBJ2-1	TRBD2	-	CASRRGTSGGQSSYNEQFF	TGTGCCAGCAGGAGAGGGACTAGCGGGGGGCAGAGCTCCTACAATGAGCAGTTCTTC
TRBV2	TRBJ1-5	TRBD1	-	CASSSGTGRQPQHF	TGTGCCAGCAGTTCCGGGACAGGGCGTCAGCCCCAGCATTTT
TRBV3-1/TRBV3-2	TRBJ2-2	TRBD2	-	CASSRRLADNTGELFF	TGTGCCAGCAGCCGTAGACTAGCGGACAACACCGGGGAGCTGTTTTTT
TRBV7-9	TRBJ2-6	TRBD1	-	CASSLETGWGTAGANVLTF	TGTGCCAGCAGCTTAGAGACAGGGTGGGGAACTGCTGGGGCCAACGTCCTGACTTTC
TRBV11-2	TRBJ1-1	-	-	CASSPQMYTEAFF	TGTGCCAGCAGCCCACAGATGTACACTGAAGCTTTCTTT
TRBV7-2	TRBJ2-1	TRBD2	-	CASSPGTSAYSYNEQFF	TGTGCCAGCAGCCCAGGGACTAGCGCATACTCCTACAATGAGCAGTTCTTC
TRBV19	TRBJ1-5	-	-	CASSAPGSPQPQHF	TGTGCCAGTAGTGCTCCGGGGTCCCCCCAGCCCCAGCATTTT
TRBV6-5	TRBJ1-2	-	once	CASSYSHWWGDYGYTF	TGTGCCAGCAGTTACTCACATTGGTGGGGGGACTATGGCTACACCTTC
TRBV5-1	TRBJ2-7	TRBD2	-	CASSSIAGEVREQYF	TGCGCCAGCAGCTCCATAGCGGGGGAAGTGCGGGAGCAGTACTTC
TRBV5-8	TRBJ1-3	-	-	CASSQLIQSSGNTIYF	TGTGCCAGCAGCCAACTCATACAGAGCTCTGGAAACACCATATATTTT
TRBV5-5	TRBJ1-6	-	-	CASSLGESSPLHF	TGTGCCAGCAGCTTGGGGGAGAGTTCACCCCTCCACTTT
TRBV19	TRBJ2-1	TRBD2	-	CASSILAGKYNEQFF	TGTGCCAGTAGTATATTAGCGGGAAAATACAATGAGCAGTTCTTC
TRBV20-1	TRBJ2-7	TRBD1	-	CSASSGQDFYEQYF	TGCAGTGCTAGTTCCGGACAGGATTTCTACGAGCAGTACTTC
TRBV7-9	TRBJ1-2	-	-	CASSFYPTGLANYGYTF	TGTGCCAGTAGCTTTTACCCGACAGGTCTAGCTAACTATGGCTACACCTTC
TRBV29-1	TRBJ1-1	-	-	CSVGQQNTEAFF	TGCAGCGTAGGACAGCAGAACACTGAAGCTTTCTTT
TRBV28	TRBJ2-1	-	-	CASSLRSGYNEQFF	TGTGCCAGCAGTTTACGTAGCGGATACAATGAGCAGTTCTTC